This T cell receptor beta chain is drawn from a study of long-term antiretroviral therapy in people with HIV. Concerning this clone itself: Its specificity is not known.

At survey level, the immunoSEQ assay was run in its v3.0 version. TCRdb's copy holds only in-frame clones and misses some; the assay was immunoSEQ multiplex PCR. The data contain some 28,000 clones, roughly 84% of them singletons. Germline values: CDR1 SGHRS, CDR2 YFSETQ. This CDR3 comprises 15 residues. V lost 2 bases to trimming and J lost 2 bases, with 8 bases between them. Every sample had about 0.9-11 million cryopreserved PBMC in it before DNA extraction. General study results and limits: When set beside controls, HIV repertoires had CDR3 length ranges that were narrower.

The receptor was isolated from a man aged 25-45 years with HIV. This material consisted of unsorted PBMCs, taken almost 2.9 years after starting antiretroviral therapy. V gene TRBV5-1 combines with J gene TRBJ2-6, with D maybe TRBD1 (5 bases). The CDR3 nucleotides are TGCGCCAGCAGCTTTTCAGGGACTGGGGCCAACGTCCTGACTTTC. It is translated as CASSFSGTGANVLTF.